This T cell receptor beta chain was documented in a study of T-cell reconstitution after alpha-beta-depleted transplantation in children (dated by TCRdb to 2016 to 2017). As for the study more broadly: T-cell immune reconstitution after TCRalphabeta/CD19-depleted allogeneic hematopoietic cell transplantation in children was quantitatively tracked in the study by means of TCR repertoire profiling.

Sample treatment or condition, as interpreted from the label and publication: allogeneic hematopoietic cell transplantation with graft depleted of TCRalphabeta T cells and CD19 B cells. The children who served as transplant recipients had been given grafts of TCRalphabeta/CD19-depleted allogeneic hematopoietic cells. The CDR3 spans 15 residues, from the cysteine through the phenylalanine. CDR3 DNA is the only sequence kept; it has 45 bases, read in frame from the first base. The junction shows trimming of 1 base on V and 0 bases on J, plus 7 bases between the germline ends. CDR1 and CDR2 are read off the germline V gene as SGHRS and YFSETQ. What the study reported, not specific to this receptor: The apparently early alphabetaT-cell count recovery about two months after transplant was reportedly dependent on only several hundred rapidly expanded clones derived from non-depleted graft cells. In some patients, the high TCRbeta diversity seen at day 60 was put down to recipient T cells and intrathymic progenitors that had survived conditioning. Hyperexpanded clone frequencies declined over subsequent months; after one year, T-cell counts and TCRbeta diversity were mostly attributed to newly produced T cells.

This clonotype has ten or more counts. No cognate antigen has been identified for it. No much larger clone exists at a distance of one base, and base qualities are not known. The method behind the library was PCR. Sequencing was performed on an Illumina HiSeq 2500. TCR library preparation used molecular barcoding, with unique molecular identifiers applied to normalize quantification of the TCRbeta repertoire. Using fastp at Q25 and MiXCR, TCRdb reprocessed the public reads and kept productive beta chains. Entries that share a CDR3 protein sequence are merged under the most common genes and DNA. The sample data list about 300,000 distinct CDR3 sequences, and over 7.5% of these were observed just once. 8.5% to 9.5% of the sample lies in the top ten.

Here the sequenced sample was peripheral blood, taken 360 days after TCRalphabeta/CD19-depleted stem cell transplant. The TCR sequence derives from a female patient under 10 years old who had a stem cell transplant for Fanconi anemia, so the T cells may come from the graft donor. This chain is built from TRBV5-1 and TRBJ2-2, with a tentative D gene TRBD1 over 6 matching bases. The sequence in DNA is TGCGCCAGCAGCTTGAGGGGGACGAACACCGGGGAGCTGTTTTTT. This encodes CASSLRGTNTGELFF.